Listed below are T cell receptor beta chains from one sample, sequenced in a study of blood T cell repertoires in COVID-19. Only in-frame clones appear in the TCRdb table, and some are missing; sequencing was by immunoSEQ multiplex PCR. The top ten hold 0.82% of the sample, which has 200,000 to 250,000 clones, around nine tenths seen once. Input material: peripheral blood. The receptor source for this set is a man aged 55 to 70 with COVID-19, enrolled during active disease. CDR3s include the opening cysteine and the closing phenylalanine or tryptophan. Each record gives: CDR3 protein, CDR3 DNA, CDR3 length, D gene, V gene, J gene, clone size. The D gene is left open where the match is weak. Clone size is given for some rows only: seen once, a few or many times, or a class if the clone is expanded.

CASRPTRQGLGNQPQHF	TGTGCCAGCAGACCAACCCGACAGGGCTTAGGCAATCAGCCCCAGCATTTT	17	TRBD1	TRBV2	TRBJ1-5	-
CASSQDPGQGATFF	TGCGCCAGCAGCCAAGACCCGGGACAGGGGGCCACGTTCTTC	14	TRBD1	TRBV4-3	TRBJ2-1	once
CASSLVAGDGQETQYF	TGCGCCAGCAGCTTGGTTGCGGGGGACGGTCAGGAGACCCAGTACTTC	16	TRBD2	TRBV5-1	TRBJ2-5	-
CASSSPGLAGAGQYF	TGTGCCAGTAGTAGCCCGGGACTAGCGGGGGCGGGGCAGTACTTC	15	TRBD2	TRBV19	TRBJ2-7	-
CASSELDRVDVTEAFF	TGTGCCAGCAGTGAACTAGACAGGGTTGATGTTACTGAAGCTTTCTTT	16	TRBD1	TRBV6-4	TRBJ1-1	many
CASKSAGGVDEQYF	TGTGCCAGCAAGTCTGCGGGGGGAGTCGACGAGCAGTACTTC	14	TRBD2	TRBV25-1	TRBJ2-7	once
CASSVDRVF	TGTGCCAGCAGCGTTGACAGGGTCTTC	9	TRBD1	TRBV7-3	TRBJ2-1	-
CASRGDSNNSPLHF	TGTGCCAGCAGGGGGGACAGCAATAATTCACCCCTCCACTTT	14	TRBD1	TRBV9	TRBJ1-6	-
CATSEGLTGEEEKLFF	TGTGCCACCAGTGAAGGACTGACAGGGGAAGAAGAAAAACTGTTTTTT	16	TRBD1	TRBV24-1	TRBJ1-4	-
CASSEAQAGWGTDTQYF	TGTGCCAGCAGTGAAGCACAGGCAGGTTGGGGCACAGATACGCAGTATTTT	17	-	TRBV2	TRBJ2-3	-
CAWSGPWGVSTEAFF	TGTGCCTGGAGTGGGCCCTGGGGGGTTAGTACTGAAGCTTTCTTT	15	-	TRBV30	TRBJ1-1	-
CASRAGKNIQYF	TGTGCCAGCAGGGCCGGGAAAAACATTCAGTACTTC	12	-	TRBV28	TRBJ2-4	-
CASSPRTGGLGTEAFF	TGTGCCAGCTCCCCAAGAACTGGCGGGCTGGGCACTGAAGCTTTCTTT	16	-	TRBV18	TRBJ1-1	-
CASSYAGTDSNQPQHF	TGTGCCAGCAGTTACGCCGGGACAGATAGCAATCAGCCCCAGCATTTT	16	TRBD1	TRBV6-2/TRBV6-3	TRBJ1-5	-
CASNGRSTDTQYF	TGTGCCAGTAATGGGCGAAGCACAGATACGCAGTATTTT	13	-	TRBV19	TRBJ2-3	-
CAISHGLAGGNTGELFF	TGTGCCATCAGCCACGGTCTAGCGGGAGGGAACACCGGGGAGCTGTTTTTT	17	TRBD2	TRBV10-3	TRBJ2-2	-
CASDPRTGDGGELFF	TGTGCTAGTGACCCCCGGACAGGGGACGGCGGGGAGCTGTTTTTT	15	TRBD1	TRBV12-5	TRBJ2-2	-
CASSKDRGSYNEQFF	TGTGCCAGCAGTAAGGACAGGGGGTCCTACAATGAGCAGTTCTTC	15	TRBD1	TRBV11-2	TRBJ2-1	-
CATSPGLAGAYEQYF	TGTGCCACCAGTCCGGGACTAGCGGGAGCCTACGAGCAGTACTTC	15	TRBD2	TRBV24-1	TRBJ2-7	-
CASTVTPSYEQYF	TGTGCCAGCACCGTGACTCCATCCTACGAGCAGTACTTC	13	-	TRBV12-3/TRBV12-4	TRBJ2-7	-
CASGQNQGATGELFF	TGTGCTAGTGGTCAAAACCAGGGGGCTACCGGGGAGCTGTTTTTT	15	TRBD1	TRBV12-5	TRBJ2-2	-
CASSPAGSYNEQFF	TGTGCCAGCAGCCCGGCAGGATCCTACAATGAGCAGTTCTTC	14	-	TRBV7-9	TRBJ2-1	-
CASKTSGGWEQYF	TGTGCCAGCAAAACTAGCGGGGGATGGGAGCAGTACTTC	13	TRBD2	TRBV12-3/TRBV12-4	TRBJ2-7	-
CALAPGQPYEQYF	TGTGCCTTAGCTCCGGGACAGCCCTACGAGCAGTACTTC	13	TRBD1	TRBV30	TRBJ2-7	-
CASSEGTGTVNEQFF	TGCGCCAGCAGCGAAGGGACAGGGACCGTCAATGAGCAGTTCTTC	15	TRBD1	TRBV5-1	TRBJ2-1	-
CSVVNRSRVTEAFF	TGCAGCGTTGTAAACAGGAGCAGGGTCACTGAAGCTTTCTTT	14	-	TRBV29-1	TRBJ1-1	-
CASSEGIAGLTYEQYF	TGTGCCAGCAGTGAAGGAATAGCGGGGCTAACCTACGAGCAGTACTTC	16	TRBD2	TRBV6-1	TRBJ2-7	-
CASSQAGVHEQYF	TGTGCCAGCAGCCAAGCGGGGGTCCACGAGCAGTACTTC	13	-	TRBV3-1/TRBV3-2	TRBJ2-7	-
CATSRDRNNEQFF	TGTGCCACCAGCAGAGATAGAAACAATGAGCAGTTCTTC	13	-	TRBV15	TRBJ2-1	-
CASSFPPGQGASGYTF	TGTGCCAGCAGCTTCCCCCCGGGACAGGGGGCGAGCGGCTACACCTTC	16	TRBD1	TRBV6-6	TRBJ1-2	-
CARSSTRTGTSLIATNEKLFF	TGTGCCAGAAGCTCAACACGGACAGGGACATCCTTAATTGCAACTAATGAAAAACTGTTTTTT	21	TRBD1	TRBV5-3	TRBJ1-4	few
CASSLSGREGRNEQFF	TGTGCCAGCAGTTTATCGGGGCGGGAGGGCCGTAATGAGCAGTTCTTC	16	TRBD2	TRBV27	TRBJ2-1	-
CASSKGGQLDYTF	TGTGCCAGCAGTAAAGGGGGACAGTTGGACTACACCTTC	13	TRBD1	TRBV6-6	TRBJ1-2	-
CASSLYRDTEAFF	TGTGCCAGCAGTCTGTACAGGGACACTGAAGCTTTCTTT	13	-	TRBV27	TRBJ1-1	-
CSVELSSGRIFLGYNEQFF	TGCAGCGTTGAGTTATCTAGCGGGAGGATTTTCTTGGGTTACAATGAGCAGTTCTTC	19	TRBD2	TRBV29-1	TRBJ2-1	-